A single T cell receptor (beta chain) is shown here with its context. Amplification of TCR alpha and beta CDR3 regions from RNA used iRepertoire nested multiplex PCR. Tissue mRNA or PBMC total RNA, roughly 100-400 ng, went into one-step reverse transcription and amplification. TCRdb processed the multiplex PCR reads anew with MiXCR; each CDR3 protein has one entry. The sample gives approximately 17,000 distinct CDR3 sequences, 58% of which show up once; around 39% is in the top ten. This entry is derived from a study of glioma-infiltrating T cells. Unmatched junction bases numbered 10, after V lost 6 bases and J lost 7 bases. Germline V lookup: CDR1 MNHEY, CDR2 SVGAGI. This CDR3 has 15 amino acids.

This clonotype was obtained from a human donor with low-grade glioma or glioblastoma, undergoing nonglioma brain surgery, or in good health (not recorded which). Sequencing used glioma tissue, nonneoplastic brain tissue, or PBMCs (not recorded which). The V gene is TRBV6-5, the J gene TRBJ1-5, with 9 nucleotides matching TRBD1. The CDR3 loop reads CASRLQGAASQPQHF. DNA for the CDR3: TGTGCCAGCAGGCTACAGGGGGCGGCTTCACAGCCCCAGCATTTT.